These T cell receptor beta chains were read from a single sample in a study of T cell changes during pregnancy in multiple sclerosis. Data came from immunoSEQ multiplex PCR; TCRdb stores just in-frame clones and leaves some out. The top ten clones hold roughly 9.7% of a sample with fewer than 40,000 clones, approximately 88% of them seen once. The source was CD8+ T cells from peripheral blood mononuclear cells, collected in the first trimester of pregnancy. The receptor source for this set is a female donor with multiple sclerosis, enrolled in a pregnancy study. CDR3s include the opening cysteine and the closing phenylalanine or tryptophan. Each record gives: clone size, V gene, J gene, D gene, CDR3 protein, CDR3 DNA. The D gene is left open where the match is weak. Size is omitted from some rows. Given values are once, few, many or a class for expanded clones.

-	TRBV19	TRBJ2-1	TRBD2	CASSARAGIYNEQFF	TGTGCCAGTAGTGCCCGAGCGGGAATCTACAATGAGCAGTTCTTC
-	TRBV6-1	TRBJ2-7	-	CASSQSSVGSYEQYF	TGTGCCAGCAGCCAATCTAGCGTTGGGTCCTACGAGCAGTACTTC
-	TRBV9	TRBJ2-1	TRBD2	CASSAKLSGGSNNEQFF	TGTGCCAGCAGCGCGAAACTAAGCGGGGGGTCGAACAATGAGCAGTTCTTC
-	TRBV7-9	TRBJ2-7	-	CASSLVQDSTYEQYF	TGTGCCAGCAGCTTAGTGCAGGACAGTACCTACGAGCAGTACTTC
-	TRBV7-9	TRBJ1-3	TRBD1	CASDRPSDRDPGNTIYF	TGTGCCAGCGATCGTCCCTCGGACAGGGACCCTGGAAACACCATATATTTT
-	TRBV7-7	TRBJ2-1	TRBD2	CASSLVREGSEQFF	TGTGCTAGCAGCTTAGTCCGGGAGGGTAGTGAGCAGTTCTTC
-	TRBV6-1	TRBJ1-1	-	CASSELEGPEAFF	TGTGCCAGCAGTGAATTGGAGGGACCTGAAGCTTTCTTT
-	TRBV4-3	TRBJ2-5	-	CASSQGRRGEETQYF	TGCGCCAGCAGCCAAGGTCGGAGGGGAGAAGAGACCCAGTACTTC
once	TRBV19	TRBJ2-2	-	CASSIAGYTGELFF	TGTGCCAGTAGTATAGCGGGATACACCGGGGAGCTGTTTTTT
-	TRBV6-6	TRBJ1-1	TRBD1	CASSYEQGWTEAFF	TGTGCCAGCAGTTATGAACAGGGGTGGACTGAAGCTTTCTTT
-	TRBV5-4	TRBJ1-1	TRBD1	CASSLNRDTGAEAFF	TGTGCCAGCAGCTTGAATCGGGATACAGGGGCTGAAGCTTTCTTT
-	TRBV7-3	TRBJ1-2	-	CASSLTGSPAANYGYTF	TGTGCCAGCAGCTTAACGGGCTCCCCAGCAGCTAACTATGGCTACACCTTC
-	TRBV6-5	TRBJ2-1	-	CASSYGGSNEQFF	TGTGCCAGCAGTTACGGGGGGAGCAATGAGCAGTTCTTC
-	TRBV27	TRBJ1-1	TRBD1	CVVGLSGQGLGEAFF	TGTGTGGTGGGATTATCGGGACAGGGGTTGGGAGAAGCTTTCTTT
few	TRBV27	TRBJ2-1	TRBD2	CASSSGTSGGSNEQFF	TGTGCCAGCAGTTCAGGGACTAGCGGGGGGAGCAATGAGCAGTTCTTC
-	TRBV19	TRBJ1-1	-	CASSIMGEGMNTEAFF	TGTGCCAGTAGTATTATGGGGGAGGGGATGAACACTGAAGCTTTCTTT
-	TRBV2	TRBJ1-4	TRBD1	CASSERTGALANEKLFF	TGTGCCAGCAGTGAGAGGACAGGGGCTCTGGCTAATGAAAAACTGTTTTTT
-	TRBV7-8	TRBJ2-7	-	CASSTQGYEQYF	TGTGCCAGCAGCACGCAGGGATACGAGCAGTACTTC
-	TRBV7-2	TRBJ2-7	TRBD1	CASSSGQVYEQYF	TGTGCCAGCAGCTCCGGACAGGTCTACGAGCAGTACTTC
-	TRBV6-5	TRBJ2-2	TRBD1	CASSQGTANTGELFF	TGTGCCAGCAGCCAAGGGACAGCGAACACCGGGGAGCTGTTTTTT
-	TRBV11-3	TRBJ2-1	TRBD2	CASSSPDSGGDNEQFF	TGTGCCAGCAGCTCTCCGGATAGCGGGGGGGACAATGAGCAGTTCTTC
-	TRBV28	TRBJ2-7	TRBD2	CASTATSGTYEQYF	TGTGCCAGCACGGCGACTAGCGGGACCTACGAGCAGTACTTC
-	TRBV15	TRBJ1-3	TRBD1	CATSRLPGDRAAHSGNTIYF	TGTGCCACCAGCAGACTACCAGGGGACAGGGCTGCTCACTCTGGAAACACCATATATTTT
once	TRBV4-1	TRBJ2-5	TRBD1	CASSQGDRGETQYF	TGCGCCAGCAGCCAAGGGGACAGGGGAGAGACCCAGTACTTC
-	TRBV27	TRBJ2-5	-	CASKETNSDWETQYF	TGTGCCAGTAAGGAGACTAATAGCGATTGGGAGACCCAGTACTTC
-	TRBV7-9	TRBJ2-7	-	CASSPYNRRDEQYF	TGTGCCAGCAGCCCGTACAACCGGAGAGACGAGCAGTACTTC
few	TRBV4-1	TRBJ1-2	-	CASSQEQGRGYGYTF	TGCGCCAGCAGCCAAGAACAGGGCAGGGGCTATGGCTACACCTTC
-	TRBV7-2	TRBJ2-5	TRBD2	CASSSAAGIQETQYF	TGTGCCAGCAGCTCCGCAGCGGGGATTCAAGAGACCCAGTACTTC
-	TRBV25-1	TRBJ2-3	-	CASRETGTDTQYF	TGTGCCAGCAGGGAGACTGGCACAGATACGCAGTATTTT
few	TRBV7-9	TRBJ1-1	-	CASSLLGLDTEAFF	TGTGCCAGCAGCCTCCTGGGGCTAGACACTGAAGCTTTCTTT
-	TRBV7-9	TRBJ1-2	TRBD1	CASSQGTGGYYGYTF	TGTGCCAGCAGCCAGGGGACAGGGGGTTACTATGGCTACACCTTC
-	TRBV5-4	TRBJ2-7	-	CASSLRTGHFYEQYF	TGTGCCAGCAGCTTGCGAACCGGACATTTCTACGAGCAGTACTTC
medium-sized	TRBV28	TRBJ2-7	-	CASSLEGSYEQYF	TGTGCCAGCAGTTTGGAGGGATCCTACGAGCAGTACTTC
-	TRBV7-6	TRBJ2-6	-	CASSLEPGANVLTF	TGTGCCAGCAGCTTAGAGCCTGGGGCCAACGTCCTGACTTTC
-	TRBV7-6	TRBJ2-7	-	CASSSSSYEQYF	TGTGCCAGCAGCTCCAGCTCCTACGAGCAGTACTTC
-	TRBV11-1	TRBJ2-1	-	CASSLAGVGYNEQFF	TGTGCCAGCAGCTTAGCGGGAGTCGGCTACAATGAGCAGTTCTTC
once	TRBV5-6	TRBJ2-3	TRBD2	CASSLALGGSTDTQYF	TGTGCCAGCAGCTTGGCCTTGGGGGGGAGCACAGATACGCAGTATTTT
-	TRBV7-9	TRBJ1-4	TRBD1	CASAGGFATNEKLFF	TGTGCCAGCGCAGGGGGCTTTGCAACTAATGAAAAACTGTTTTTT
-	TRBV7-3	TRBJ2-5	TRBD1	CASSIQQGARETQYF	TGTGCCAGCAGCATACAACAGGGGGCGCGGGAGACCCAGTACTTC
-	TRBV7-8	TRBJ2-1	-	CASIKGLPGDNEQFF	TGTGCCAGCATCAAGGGTCTCCCAGGGGACAATGAGCAGTTCTTC
-	TRBV7-2	TRBJ1-1	-	CASSLTRVLGLTEAFF	TGTGCCAGCAGCTTGACCAGGGTTTTGGGACTGACTGAAGCTTTCTTT
once	TRBV12-5	TRBJ2-7	-	CASGLVYYEQYF	TGTGCTAGTGGTTTGGTCTACTACGAGCAGTACTTC
-	TRBV6-6	TRBJ2-1	TRBD1	CASKEGQGAYEQFF	TGTGCCAGCAAGGAGGGACAGGGGGCGTATGAGCAGTTCTTC
-	TRBV2	TRBJ2-3	-	CASSDLDSHTQYF	TGTGCCAGCAGCGACCTGGACAGCCATACGCAGTATTTT
-	TRBV7-3	TRBJ2-7	TRBD1	CARLDTGTEMNYEQYF	TGTGCTCGACTCGACACCGGGACAGAAATGAACTACGAGCAGTACTTC
few	TRBV5-6	TRBJ1-1	-	CASSWRENTEAFF	TGTGCCAGCAGCTGGAGGGAGAACACTGAAGCTTTCTTT
-	TRBV9	TRBJ2-3	-	CASSLAPGLFTDTQYF	TGTGCCAGCAGCCTGGCCCCGGGACTCTTCACAGATACGCAGTATTTT
-	TRBV4-3	TRBJ2-1	TRBD2	CASRPSGGVFNEQFF	TGCGCCAGCAGACCTAGCGGGGGGGTGTTCAATGAGCAGTTCTTC
-	TRBV6-5	TRBJ1-1	TRBD1	CASSPPTGHTEAFF	TGTGCCAGCAGTCCCCCGACAGGGCACACTGAAGCTTTCTTT
once	TRBV7-9	TRBJ2-6	TRBD1	CASSPQGVGANVLTF	TGTGCCAGCAGCCCGCAGGGGGTTGGGGCCAACGTCCTGACTTTC
-	TRBV19	TRBJ2-1	-	CASSIFQDPYNEQFF	TGTGCCAGTAGTATATTCCAGGATCCTTACAATGAGCAGTTCTTC